The sequence of this TCR beta chain was determined in a study of tumor-infiltrating lymphocytes in primary liver carcinoma. CDR1 is SGHAT and CDR2 is FQNNGV in the germline V gene. The ends were cut back, 6 bases at V and 4 bases at J, with 18 bases in the middle. The CDR3 runs 15 residues. Blood RNA originated from unsorted whole blood, with germline DNA additionally extracted. With chronic HBV infection, the patients were also treatment-naive. Investigators obtained approximately 3.9 milliliters of peripheral blood ahead of surgery. This clonotype was found a few times. Antigen unknown. A primer matching the constant region was used to make TCR beta cDNA from approximately 500 ng of total RNA. It was through three nested multiplex PCR rounds of slightly modified ARM-PCR that TCR beta libraries arose. A C-beta reverse primer and TRBV1-TRBV30 forward primers served in each of the first two PCR rounds, at 10 cycles apiece. Using its own MiXCR run on the multiplex PCR reads, TCRdb lists one record per CDR3 protein. Of about 180,000 distinct CDR3 sequences listed, approximately 60% were seen once; the top ten hold about 72%.

Whole-study results and caveats: Tumors reached a significantly greater top-250-clone fraction than blood did (p = 0.039). In tumor-adjacent and tumor-blood pairs, overlap was lower than in tumor region pairs.

This TCR was sampled from a man in his forties or fifties with primary liver carcinoma and hepatitis B virus infection. The chain recombines TRBV11-2 with TRBJ1-2; no firm D call. The source material was peripheral blood. In DNA form, the CDR3 reads TGTGCCAGCAGGGACTCAGAGGGCGATTCCTATGGCTACACCTTC. Its protein is CASRDSEGDSYGYTF.